The 10 T cell receptor beta chains below were found in one sample sequenced in a study of blood T cell repertoires in COVID-19 (TCRdb year 2020). Libraries were prepared through the immunoSEQ multiplex PCR assay. TCRdb took over this immuneACCESS table, retaining in-frame rearrangements with V and J assigned. Such tables are incomplete; in checked studies, under half of the missing clones stem from an unresolved V gene, and the remainder is unexplained. This sample lists about 110,000 clones; 80% to 85% were detected once. 7.9% of the sample rests with the top ten. Material: peripheral blood. Receptors were obtained from a man aged 70 or older with acute or convalescent COVID-19.

Comments on this clone: One junction end does not reproduce the germline sequence, and a read error may be involved. The CDR3 loop is CASSRTSGGGDMQYF. The CDR3 DNA reads as TGTGCTAGCAGCCGGACTAGCGGAGGGGGGGATATGCAGTATTTT. The rearrangement uses TRBV7-7 and TRBJ2-3; TRBD2 agrees at 10 bases. CDR3 size: 15 residues. Germline V CDR1 and CDR2: SSHAT, FNYEAQ (reference sequence).

V and J are TRBV29-1 and TRBJ2-7, with 9 bases lining up with TRBD2. J gave up 6 bases and V 7 bases, and 16 bases lay outside the gene matches. Germline V lookup: CDR1 SQVTM, CDR2 ANQGSEA. The length of the CDR3 is 15 residues. In DNA form, the CDR3 reads TGCAGCGCCCGGGCTAGTAGCGGGGGTAGCTTCGAGCAGTACTTC. Amino acids: CSARASSGGSFEQYF.

The V call is TRBV4-2, the J call TRBJ2-1; no definite D call. This CDR3 contains 16 residues. V lost 1 base, J lost 1 base, and 11 bases lay in between. Germline loops: CDR1 LGHNA, CDR2 YNFKEQ. DNA for the CDR3: TGTGCCAGCAGCCAAGGGGTAGAAGCGTCCTACAATGAGCAGTTCTTC. It specifies CASSQGVEASYNEQFF.

CDR3 DNA: TGCGCCAGCAGCTTAGGGACTAGCGGGCCCTACAATGAGCAGTTCTTC. The encoded protein is CASSLGTSGPYNEQFF. This chain uses TRBV5-1 with TRBJ2-1; 12 nucleotides align to TRBD2. CDR1 is SGHRS, CDR2 YFSETQ, per germline. The trim removed 2 bases at V and 2 bases at J, leaving 2 bases unmatched. This CDR3 contains 16 residues.

This clone was seen only a few times. This chain joins TRBV2 and TRBJ1-6; D is unresolved. This CDR3 has 14 amino acids. Germline V gene lookup returns CDR1 SNHLY and CDR2 FYNNEI. The ends were cut back, 3 bases at V and 5 bases at J, with 8 bases in the middle. CDR3 DNA sequence: TGTGCCAGCAGTGACAGGCAGAATAATTCACCCCTCCACTTT. This translates into CASSDRQNNSPLHF.

The V and J genes are TRBV29-1 and TRBJ2-2; TRBD2 matches at 7 bases. There are 13 residues in the CDR3. The germline gives CDR1 SQVTM, CDR2 ANQGSEA. V was pared by 5 bases and J by 4 bases, with 4 bases of the junction left unmatched. The CDR3 loop reads CSVYGTITGELFF. The CDR3 coding sequence is TGCAGCGTTTATGGGACTATCACCGGGGAGCTGTTTTTT.

The sample holds one count of this clone. The chain is built from TRBV3-1 (or the pseudogene TRBV3-2) and TRBJ1-3; tentatively, D is TRBD1 (5 bases). The germline V gene has CDR1 LGHDT and CDR2 YNNKEL (reference sequence). This CDR3 has 14 residues. Trimming removed 4 bases from V and 0 bases from J, with 7 bases in between. CDR3 region: CASSRDSSGNTIYF. The CDR3 bases are TGTGCCAGCAGCCGCGACAGCTCTGGAAACACCATATATTTT.

This rearrangement joins TRBV20-1 to TRBJ2-3, with D perhaps TRBD1 (5 bases). V shed 6 bases and J shed 2 bases, with 6 bases lying between them. The CDR3 has 11 amino acids. The germline gives CDR1 DFQATT, CDR2 SNEGSKA (reference sequence). The CDR3 DNA follows: TGCAGTGCAGGGGCCACAGATACGCAGTATTTT. It yields the protein CSAGATDTQYF.

As to this clone: Other DNA sequences in the same sample also yield this CDR3. J is TRBJ1-1 and V is TRBV10-3; TRBD1 matches 8 bases. The trim removed 7 bases at V and 1 base at J, leaving 2 bases unmatched. This CDR3 has 13 residues. Germline loops: CDR1 ENHRY, CDR2 SYGVKD. The CDR3 sequence: CAITGTGNTEAFF. The CDR3 nucleotides are TGTGCCATCACAGGGACAGGGAACACTGAAGCTTTCTTT.

The chain employs TRBV7-9 and TRBJ1-2; 7 bases line up with TRBD1. J lost 4 bases, V lost 5 bases, and 1 base had no gene match. CDR3 length equals 12 residues. Per germline, CDR1 SEHNR and CDR2 FQNEAQ (reference sequence). CDR3 sequence (DNA): TGTGCCAGCAGCCGGGACAGCTATGGCTACACCTTC. The encoded protein is CASSRDSYGYTF.